Given below is one T cell receptor (beta chain) in context. The entry originates in a study of OX40 agonist ivuxolimab in advanced cancers. The method was immunoSEQ multiplex PCR; TCRdb's version includes in-frame clones alone and lacks a portion of them. Here the sample spans 80,000 or so clones, just over 90% being singletons. V lost 0 bases, J lost 4 bases, and 7 bases lay in between. Germline CDR1 LGHNA, CDR2 YSLEER. This CDR3 region has 14 residues. This material consisted of CD4+ or CD8+ T cells sorted from blood, taken in a trial of the OX40 agonist ivuxolimab. The TCR originated in an adult with an advanced solid tumor such as melanoma, head and neck, liver or kidney cancer. The chain is built from TRBV4-3 and TRBJ1-5; no clear D. The DNA for the CDR3 is TGCGCCAGCAGCCAAGAGTTAGGGAATCAGCCCCAGCATTTT. Its translation is CASSQELGNQPQHF.